Presented here are 5 T cell receptor beta chains from one specimen sequenced in a study of blood T cell repertoires in COVID-19. Clones were read by immunoSEQ multiplex PCR, and TCRdb kept only the in-frame ones, dropping some. The repertoire consists of approximately 180,000 clones, with about 85% occurring once and the leading ten covering 15% to 20%. The sample taken for sequencing was peripheral blood. The receptors stem from a person between 65 and 79 years old with COVID-19, enrolled during active disease.

The chain is built from TRBV29-1 and TRBJ2-1; no firm D call. CDR1 is SQVTM and CDR2 is ANQGSEA in the germline V gene. CDR3 length: 16 residues. V dropped 4 bases and J dropped 0 bases, with 16 bases sitting between them. This CDR3 reads CSVVVALPGSYNEQFF. CDR3 bases: TGCAGCGTTGTGGTGGCCCTGCCAGGCTCCTACAATGAGCAGTTCTTC.

This rearrangement joins TRBV6-6 to TRBJ2-3; 9 positions match TRBD2. The V gene end was trimmed by 8 bases and the J gene end by 4 bases; junction bases not matched to a gene: 10. The CDR3 is 15 residues long. Germline CDR1 MNHNY, CDR2 SVGAGI (reference sequence). In DNA form, the CDR3 reads TGTGCCAGCGGCAGAGGGCGGGGGGGGCCAGATACGCAGTATTTT. Encoded protein: CASGRGRGGPDTQYF.

V and J are TRBV3-1 (or the pseudogene TRBV3-2) and TRBJ1-4; the match to TRBD1 covers 11 bases. Germline-derived CDR1 and CDR2 are LGHDT and YNNKEL (reference sequence). V dropped 4 bases and J dropped 0; count of bases not matched to a gene: 4. The CDR3 length is 17 residues. CDR3 sequence (DNA): TGTGCCAGCAGCCCCAGGGACAGGGGGTCAACTAATGAAAAACTGTTTTTT. Protein sequence: CASSPRDRGSTNEKLFF.

This chain uses TRBV19 with TRBJ2-1; D is unclear. This CDR3 contains 14 residues. Germline V lookup: CDR1 LNHDA, CDR2 SQIVND (reference sequence). The germline V and J ends were trimmed by 0 bases and 12 bases, with 15 bases remaining between them. CDR3 region: CASSIDQRGSRQFF. The CDR3 coding sequence is TGTGCCAGTAGTATAGATCAGAGAGGATCTCGGCAGTTCTTC. Full variable domain (rest looked up from reference TRBV19 and TRBJ2-1): DGGITQSPKYLFRKEGQNVTLSCEQNLNHDAMYWYRQDPGQGLRLIYYSQIVNDFQKGDIAEGYSVSREKKESFPLTVTSAQKNPTAFYLCASSIDQRGSRQFFGPGTRLTVL.

This clone was found once. The chain uses TRBV19 and TRBJ1-2; TRBD1 agrees at 7 bases. The germline V gene encodes CDR1 LNHDA and CDR2 SQIVND (reference sequence). The CDR3 has 16 amino acids. V was pared by 6 bases and J by 2 bases, with 12 bases of the junction left unmatched. The CDR3 reads CASRPKRDRKNYGYTF. The CDR3 DNA reads TGTGCCAGTAGGCCGAAGAGGGACAGAAAAAACTATGGCTACACCTTC.